This T cell receptor (beta chain) was profiled in a study of blood T cell repertoires in COVID-19. CDR1 is SGHNT, CDR2 YYREEE, per germline (reference sequence). Trimming took off 5 bases at V and 0 bases at J, with 12 bases between the two ends. The CDR3 is made up of 14 amino acids. Sequencing used immunoSEQ multiplex PCR; TCRdb keeps in-frame clones, though not all of them. The table lists approximately 120,000 clones, 75% to 90% of them singletons. This sequence was found in a woman aged 80 or over with COVID-19, enrolled during active disease. Sequencing input: peripheral blood. This rearrangement joins TRBV5-4 to TRBJ2-7, with TRBD2 as a possible D gene (5 bases). CDR3 bases: TGTGCCAGCAGTAAGGACTTAAACTCCTACGAGCAGTACTTC. This codes for CASSKDLNSYEQYF. Full variable domain (rest looked up from reference TRBV5-4 and TRBJ2-7): ETGVTQSPTHLIKTRGQQVTLRCSSQSGHNTVSWYQQALGQGPQFIFQYYREEENGRGNFPPRFSGLQFPNYSSELNVNALELDDSALYLCASSKDLNSYEQYFGPGTRLTVT.